Listed here are 26 T cell receptor beta chains from one sample, sequenced in a study of T cells in Graves' hyperthyroidism and ophthalmopathy (dated by TCRdb to the late 2010s). The library came from multiplex PCR. Sequencing instrument: Illumina HiSeq 2000. The TCR beta CDR3 regions were amplified from RNA transcripts. The TCR CDR3 was subjected to a first round of RT-PCR using the HTBI primer set and the Qiagen OneStep RT-PCR kit. Clones were called with MiXCR by TCRdb after fastp trimmed the public reads at Q25, and only in-frame beta chains were retained. Every CDR3 protein is listed once, alongside the most common genes and DNA of its rows. The sample table shows some 600,000 distinct CDR3 sequences, and over 11% are seen once. Roughly 5.7% of the sample comes from the top ten. Source material: blood. The receptor source for this set is a woman in her twenties or thirties with Graves' hyperthyroidism that later progressed to Graves' ophthalmopathy.

This clonotype has at least ten counts. The V gene is TRBV12-3 or TRBV12-4, the J gene TRBJ2-5; 8 bases are a match to TRBD2. With V trimmed by 2 bases and J by 5 bases, 4 bases remained unmatched. The length of the CDR3 is 14 residues. The CDR3 DNA reads TGTGCCAGCAGTTTACTACTAGCGGATGAGACCCAGTACTTC. This codes for CASSLLLADETQYF.

The sample holds many counts of this clonotype. V gene TRBV12-3 or TRBV12-4 combines with J gene TRBJ2-3, with TRBD2 matching over 14 bases. The CDR3 is made up of 16 amino acids. V lost 5 bases, J lost 6 bases, and 7 bases stayed unmatched. The CDR3 nucleotides read TGTGCCAGCAGTCCAGGACTAGCGGGAGGTAGCGATACGCAGTATTTT. Its protein is CASSPGLAGGSDTQYF.

This clonotype was seen a few times. The chain combines TRBV6-1 with TRBJ1-3; D perhaps matches TRBD1 (6 bases). Germline V lookup: CDR1 MNHNS, CDR2 SASEGT. Trimming cost V 8 bases and J 4 bases, with 15 bases left between them. The CDR3 covers 14 residues. The DNA for the CDR3 is TGTGCCAGCGGTACTAACAGGGTGGGAAACACCATATATTTT. Protein: CASGTNRVGNTIYF.

The genes are TRBV3-1 and TRBJ2-1; D gene unclear. The CDR3 has 13 residues. The germline gives CDR1 LGHDT, CDR2 YNNKEL (reference sequence). Trimming took off 0 bases at V and 14 bases at J, with 14 bases between the two ends. In DNA form, the CDR3 reads TGTGCCAGCAGCCAAGACCCATCTGATGGGAAGTTCTTC. This translates into CASSQDPSDGKFF.

There are many counts of this clonotype. The chain links TRBV30 to TRBJ1-4, with a weak D call TRBD1 (6 bases). The V and J ends lost 0 bases and 4 bases respectively, with 9 bases between them. CDR1 and CDR2 from the germline V gene are GTSNPN and SVGIG (reference sequence). The CDR3 is 14 residues long. In nucleotides, the CDR3 is TGTGCCTGGAGTGTGCAAGGGGGTAATGAAAAACTGTTTTTT. Translation: CAWSVQGGNEKLFF.

As concerns this clonotype: The germline gene is not matched at one end of the junction; a read error may be the cause. The chain joins TRBV6-2 or TRBV6-3 to TRBJ1-1; no clear D gene. Germline CDR1 and CDR2: MNHEY and SVGEGT. The CDR3 has 14 residues. The CDR3 spells CASSYKGMNTEASF. CDR3 DNA sequence: TGTGCCAGCAGTTACAAAGGGATGAACACTGAAGCTTCCTTT.

This clonotype has a handful of counts. This chain connects TRBV6-5 to TRBJ2-2, with TRBD1 as a possible D gene (6 bases). The germline V gene has CDR1 MNHEY and CDR2 SVGAGI. Trimming shortened V by 4 bases and J by 1 base, and 10 bases separated the two germline ends. The CDR3 totals 15 residues. The CDR3 region is CASSLGTRNTGELFF. Written as DNA, the CDR3 is TGTGCCAGCAGTTTAGGGACAAGGAACACCGGGGAGCTGTTTTTT.

There are a few counts of this clonotype. V gene TRBV9 combines with J gene TRBJ2-7, with 7 bases identical to TRBD2. There are 14 residues in the CDR3. After removal of 4 bases from V and 6 bases from J, the junction contained 10 bases not matched to a gene. The V gene's germline CDR1 is SGDLS and CDR2 YYNGEE. CDR3 region: CASSPDWTRGEQYF. The CDR3 DNA sequence: TGTGCCAGCAGCCCAGACTGGACTAGAGGCGAGCAGTACTTC.

The sample holds many counts of this clonotype. The chain combines TRBV27 with TRBJ2-7; D might be TRBD2 (6 bases). V lost 3 bases, J lost 2 bases, and 14 bases lay in between. Germline V gene data show CDR1 as MNHEY and CDR2 as SMNVEV (reference sequence). The CDR3 totals 15 residues. CDR3 bases: TGTGCCAGCAGTTTCTGGAAGGCGGGGACCTACGAGCAGTACTTC. This gives the protein CASSFWKAGTYEQYF.

This clonotype was observed at least ten times. The chain joins TRBV14 to TRBJ2-1; maybe TRBD2 (6 bases). Trimming shortened V by 1 base and J by 9 bases, and 10 bases separated the two germline ends. The germline CDR1 and CDR2 sequences are SGHDN and FVKESK. The CDR3 extends over 13 amino acids. The CDR3: CASSQGTGVEQFF. DNA for the CDR3: TGTGCCAGCAGCCAAGGAACGGGAGTTGAGCAGTTCTTC.

The table lists this clonotype with a few counts. V gene TRBV20-1 combines with J gene TRBJ2-7; 11 nucleotides line up with TRBD1. Germline V gene sequence: CDR1 DFQATT, CDR2 SNEGSKA (reference sequence). This CDR3 region has 14 residues. V trimming: 7 bases; J trimming: 2 bases; junction bases outside the gene matches: 7. The CDR3 DNA follows: TGCAGTGGAGTAGTGGGACAGGGGGCCTACGAGCAGTACTTC. Encoded protein: CSGVVGQGAYEQYF.

This clonotype was counted many times. The V call is TRBV28, the J call TRBJ2-7, with TRBD1 matching over 9 bases. CDR1 and CDR2 (germline): MDHEN, SYDVKM. CDR3 length: 15 amino acids. The V segment lost 6 bases and the J segment 3 bases; nucleotides outside the gene matches: 9. The CDR3 nucleotides read TGTGCCAGCAGCTTTAACAGGGGGCGCGTCTACGAGCAGTACTTC. Amino acid sequence: CASSFNRGRVYEQYF. The full variable domain, with the rest looked up from reference TRBV28 and TRBJ2-7, is DVKVTQSSRYLVKRTGEKVFLECVQDMDHENMFWYRQDPGLGLRLIYFSYDVKMKEKGDIPEGYSVSREKKERFSLILESASTNQTSMYLCASSFNRGRVYEQYFGPGTRLTVT.

The V gene is TRBV19, the J gene TRBJ2-2; 7 nucleotides agree with TRBD1. Germline loops: CDR1 LNHDA, CDR2 SQIVND (reference sequence). After removal of 5 bases from V and 0 bases from J, the junction contained 6 bases not matched to a gene. The length of the CDR3 is 16 residues. In nucleotides, the CDR3 is TGTGCCAGTAGTCCACAGGGGCCCCCGAACACCGGGGAGCTGTTTTTT. Its translation: CASSPQGPPNTGELFF.

This clonotype appeared many times. The rearrangement links TRBV5-6 to TRBJ2-5; a weak D match, TRBD2 (6 bases). Germline V gene sequence: CDR1 SGHDT, CDR2 YYEEEE. Trimming took off 4 bases at V and 5 bases at J, with 18 bases between the two ends. The CDR3 has 15 residues. CDR3 coding DNA: TGTGCCAGCAGCCACCGGCAGGGAGGAGGGGAGACCCAGTACTTC. It encodes CASSHRQGGGETQYF.

This clonotype was detected ten times or more. This sequence joins TRBV28 and TRBJ2-7, with a weak D call TRBD2 (7 bases). The germline V gene encodes CDR1 MDHEN and CDR2 SYDVKM. V lost 8 bases, J lost 2 bases, and 10 bases lay in between. The CDR3 totals 12 residues. The CDR3 region is CASRGAPYEQYF. The CDR3, as DNA: TGTGCCAGCCGGGGGGCACCCTACGAGCAGTACTTC.

This clonotype was counted a few times. The chain recombines TRBV2 with TRBJ1-5; D gene ambiguous. V was shortened by 8 bases and J by 3 bases, with 11 bases between the two germline ends. Per the germline V gene, CDR1 is SNHLY and CDR2 is FYNNEI. The CDR3 is 13 residues long. As DNA, the CDR3 is TGTGCCAGCGGTGGCGGTAACAATCAGCCCCAGCATTTT. Protein product: CASGGGNNQPQHF.

This clonotype showed up just a few times. The rearrangement joins TRBV20-1 to TRBJ2-1, with 8 bases identical to TRBD1. This CDR3 is 15 amino acids long. Germline assignment: CDR1 DFQATT and CDR2 SNEGSKA (reference sequence). V was clipped by 5 bases and J by 4 bases; unmatched bases: 10. The CDR3 spells CSAESGGSWYNEQFF. DNA for the CDR3: TGCAGTGCTGAATCAGGGGGCAGTTGGTACAATGAGCAGTTCTTC.

Regarding this clonotype: The CDR3 does not close with the conserved phenylalanine or tryptophan, likely indicating a read error. The chain has TRBV20-1 and TRBJ2-1; the match to TRBD2 covers 8 bases. V lost 5 bases, J lost 3 bases, and 9 bases stayed unmatched. CDR3 length equals 15 residues. The germline V gene encodes CDR1 DFQATT and CDR2 SNEGSKA (reference sequence). The CDR3 DNA reads as TGCAGTGCTTCCGGGACTAGAGTTTTCTACAATGAGCAGTTCTGC. Its protein product is CSASGTRVFYNEQFC.

The chain is built from TRBV29-1 and TRBJ2-2; no definite D call. The V end lost 0 bases, the J end lost 4 bases, and 12 bases lay between the germline ends. The CDR3 length is 15 residues. Per the germline V gene, CDR1 is SQVTM and CDR2 is ANQGSEA. CDR3 sequence reads: CSVEDQRKGTGELFF. Here the CDR3 DNA reads TGCAGCGTTGAAGATCAACGGAAGGGCACCGGGGAGCTGTTTTTT.

This clonotype was seen just once. A much larger clone lies one base from this, so it may be a read error. This chain links TRBV6-5 with TRBJ2-1; TRBD2 aligns across 7 bases. The trim removed 3 bases at V and 6 bases at J, leaving 11 bases unmatched. CDR1 and CDR2 (germline): MNHEY, SVGAGI. CDR3 size: 16 residues. CDR3 in amino acids: CASSYRPGEGPNEQFF. The DNA for the CDR3 is TGTGCCAGCAGTTATCGTCCCGGGGAGGGACCCAATGAGCAGTTCTTC.

V is TRBV5-6 and J is TRBJ1-5; D is perhaps TRBD1 (5 bases). The CDR3 is made up of 16 amino acids. V lost 3 bases and J 0 bases, leaving 13 bases between the germline ends. CDR1 is SGHDT and CDR2 is YYEEEE in the germline V gene. The CDR3 sequence: CASSWGRAYSNQPQHF. As DNA, the CDR3 is TGTGCCAGCAGCTGGGGCCGGGCCTATAGCAATCAGCCCCAGCATTTT.

This clonotype was picked up many times. The genes are TRBV6-2 or TRBV6-3 and TRBJ1-5; D unresolved. V was pared by 1 base and J by 3 bases, with 10 bases between. CDR3 length equals 15 residues. Germline-derived CDR1 and CDR2 are MNHEY and SVGEGT. As DNA, the CDR3 is TGTGCCAGCAGTTACTTGGACGGCCACAATCAGCCCCAGCATTTT. This codes for CASSYLDGHNQPQHF.

The J gene is TRBJ1-1, the V gene TRBV11-2; weak D call: TRBD1 (5 bases). The CDR3 has 16 amino acids. V gave up 2 bases and J gave up 3 bases, with 16 bases separating them. Germline assignment: CDR1 SGHAT and CDR2 FQNNGV. CDR3 region: CASSLTDGAVYTEAFF. In DNA form, the CDR3 reads TGTGCCAGCAGCTTAACCGACGGGGCTGTTTACACTGAAGCTTTCTTT.

This clonotype was detected a few times. V is TRBV5-1 and J is TRBJ1-1; maybe TRBD1 (5 bases). The CDR3 loop spans 15 amino acids. V lost 4 bases, J lost 6 bases, and 19 bases lay in between. The germline CDR1 and CDR2 sequences are SGHRS and YFSETQ. The CDR3 is CASSPREGSGAEAFF. The CDR3, as DNA: TGCGCCAGCAGCCCCAGGGAGGGAAGTGGCGCTGAAGCTTTCTTT.

This clonotype has a handful of counts. An end of the junction does not agree with germline; a read error may underlie this. The chain combines TRBV10-3 with TRBJ1-4; 7 bases line up with TRBD1. The germline V gene encodes CDR1 ENHRY and CDR2 SYGVKD. The CDR3 sequence is 15 residues long. CDR3 region: CAISAGQRDNGKLFF. CDR3 nucleotides: TGTGCCATCAGTGCGGGACAGCGAGATAATGGAAAACTGTTTTTT.

The sample holds a few counts of this clonotype. This chain joins TRBV19 and TRBJ1-5; D is perhaps TRBD1 (5 bases). Germline lookup yields CDR1 LNHDA and CDR2 SQIVND (reference sequence). This CDR3 is built from 15 residues. V lost 1 base, J lost 8 bases, and 15 bases lay in between. In DNA form, the CDR3 reads TGTGCCAGTAGTATAGGGGAGACAGTTTTGAAGCCCCAGCATTTT. This codes for CASSIGETVLKPQHF.